In its sample, the clone carrying this T cell receptor (beta chain) was seen once. Different DNA sequences within this sample yield the same CDR3. The data were obtained in a study of blood T cell repertoires in COVID-19. In the study overall: T cells, B-cell-depleted T cells, or PBMCs supplied cDNA or gDNA.

Germline CDR1 and CDR2: MDHEN and SYDVKM. There are 15 residues in the CDR3. The germline V and J ends were trimmed by 3 bases and 2 bases, with 10 bases remaining between them. The repertoire was sequenced with immunoSEQ multiplex PCR; TCRdb's copy has only in-frame clones and lacks some. This sample has approximately 97,000 clones, with about 90% found just once. The chain employs TRBV28 and TRBJ2-2; perhaps TRBD2 as D (7 bases). The clonotype was recovered from a man over 45 with COVID-19, enrolled during active disease. The sequenced material came from peripheral blood. The DNA for the CDR3 is TGTGCCAGCAGTTTTGGGGGGGCTAACACCGGGGAGCTGTTTTTT. Translating it yields CASSFGGANTGELFF.